The 17 T cell receptor beta chains presented below share a single source sample, sequenced in a study of CD8+ T cells in alopecia areata. It was cDNA, reverse transcribed from extracted RNA, that served as the sequencing template. The data were produced by immunoSEQ multiplex PCR, yet TCRdb's version contains in-frame clones alone and is incomplete. The table has around 200,000 clones, about 60% seen once. Treatment noted: oral pan-JAK inhibitor, 5-10 mg twice daily. This specimen consisted of CD8+ T cells sorted from blood, obtained at week 24, from a patient treated with tofacitinib. These receptors were obtained from a human donor with alopecia areata.

The V gene is TRBV5-1, the J gene TRBJ2-2; 7 bases match TRBD1. CDR1 is SGHRS and CDR2 is YFSETQ in the germline V gene. After removal of 0 bases from V and 7 bases from J, the junction contained 9 bases not matched to a gene. The CDR3 totals 16 residues. The CDR3 DNA sequence: TGCGCCAGCAGCTTGGTACCCGGACAGGAGTACGGGGAGCTGTTTTTT. Translating gives CASSLVPGQEYGELFF. The variable domain in full, completed from reference TRBV5-1 and TRBJ2-2, reads KAGVTQTPRYLIKTRGQQVTLSCSPISGHRSVSWYQQTPGQGLQFLFEYFSETQRNKGNFPGRFSGRQFSNSRSEMNVSTLELGDSALYLCASSLVPGQEYGELFFGEGSRLTVL.

The J gene is TRBJ2-3, the V gene TRBV29-1; maybe TRBD2 (5 bases). V gave up 6 bases and J gave up 7 bases, with 14 bases separating them. CDR1 and CDR2 from the germline V gene are SQVTM and ANQGSEA. The CDR3 has 12 amino acids. CDR3: CSVEYRGYTQYF. The CDR3 bases are TGCAGCGTCGAGTATCGGGGTTATACGCAGTATTTT.

This chain connects TRBV19 to TRBJ1-2; 8 bases line up with TRBD1. The V gene end was trimmed by 2 bases and the J gene end by 7 bases; junction bases not matched to a gene: 3. CDR1 LNHDA and CDR2 SQIVND come from the germline V gene (reference sequence). The CDR3 extends over 13 amino acids. CDR3 nucleotide sequence: TGTGCCAGTAGTATAAACAGGGGGACTGGCTACACCTTC. It translates to CASSINRGTGYTF.

This chain connects TRBV30 to TRBJ1-1; TRBD1 matches 8 bases. Germline-derived CDR1 and CDR2 are GTSNPN and SVGIG (reference sequence). V dropped 5 bases and J dropped 1; count of bases not matched to a gene: 15. The CDR3 consists of 17 residues. The CDR3 DNA sequence: TGTGCCTGGGCCCCGATCGGGCAGGGGGCTAAGAACACTGAAGCTTTCTTT. Translated: CAWAPIGQGAKNTEAFF.

There are a few counts of this clone. The rearrangement joins TRBV23-1 to TRBJ2-7; TRBD2 aligns across 8 bases. TRBV23-1 is sorted into the ORF group, with uncertain function. Trimming cost V 6 bases and J 4 bases; bases outside gene matches: 14. The CDR3 is 16 residues long. The CDR3 nucleotides read TGCGCCAGCAGAGCCGCCGCGACCCGGGAGGGATACGAGCAGTACTTC. Its translation is CASRAAATREGYEQYF.

This chain links TRBV29-1 with TRBJ1-1, with a weak D call TRBD1 (5 bases). The V gene lost 6 bases and the J gene lost 4 bases, with 15 bases spanning the gap. Per germline, CDR1 SQVTM and CDR2 ANQGSEA. The CDR3 contains 13 residues. The CDR3 nucleotides are TGCAGCGTCCCGACTGGGGGGGGCACTGAAGCTTTCTTT. Its protein is CSVPTGGGTEAFF.

This clone has only a few counts. The chain is built from TRBV7-6 and TRBJ2-7; D remains unclear. Trimming took 5 bases from V and 3 from J, leaving 8 bases between them. The CDR3 sequence is 12 residues long. The germline V gene has CDR1 SGHVS and CDR2 FNYEAQ. CDR3 in DNA: TGTGCCAGCAGCATCACCGACTACGAGCAGTACTTC. Amino acids: CASSITDYEQYF.

This clone was seen repeatedly, ten times or more. The rearrangement links TRBV29-1 to TRBJ2-3, with a weak D call TRBD1 (6 bases). Trimming cost V 6 bases and J 1 base, with 17 bases left between them. The CDR3 length is 15 residues. Germline V gene sequence: CDR1 SQVTM, CDR2 ANQGSEA. The CDR3 sequence: CSVEPTGIGTDTQYF. CDR3 bases: TGCAGCGTCGAACCAACAGGGATCGGCACAGATACGCAGTATTTT.

The chain has TRBV30 and TRBJ2-1, with D tentatively TRBD1 or TRBD2 (5 bases each). Germline V CDR1 and CDR2: GTSNPN, SVGIG (reference sequence). The CDR3 is made up of 16 amino acids. Trimming shortened V by 0 bases and J by 4 bases, and 16 bases separated the two germline ends. CDR3 coding DNA: TGTGCCTGGAGTGTAGGGGACCTCGCCCGTTACAATGAGCAGTTCTTC. It encodes CAWSVGDLARYNEQFF.

This chain joins TRBV6-5 and TRBJ2-1; D gene ambiguous. Germline CDR1 and CDR2: MNHEY and SVGAGI. Trimming took off 6 bases at V and 4 bases at J, with 4 bases between the two ends. The CDR3 is 11 amino acids. The CDR3 region has the DNA TGTGCCAGCAGAGTGTACAATGAGCAGTTCTTC. Residues: CASRVYNEQFF.

The chain carries TRBV9 and TRBJ1-2; no reliable D call. The germline gives CDR1 SGDLS, CDR2 YYNGEE. This CDR3 has 14 amino acids. V gave up 0 bases and J gave up 4 bases, with 10 bases separating them. The CDR3 protein is CASSVAAEGYGYTF. Written as DNA, the CDR3 is TGTGCCAGCAGCGTAGCGGCGGAAGGCTATGGCTACACCTTC.

A few counts support this clone. The chain joins TRBV27 to TRBJ2-3; maybe TRBD1 (6 bases). The germline CDR1 and CDR2 sequences are MNHEY and SMNVEV (reference sequence). Trimming took off 3 bases at V and 6 bases at J, with 13 bases between the two ends. The CDR3 extends over 14 amino acids. CDR3 amino acids: CASSFTGPLDTQYF. In DNA, the CDR3 is TGTGCCAGCAGTTTTACAGGGCCCCTGGATACGCAGTATTTT.

The chain recombines TRBV13 with TRBJ1-5; maybe TRBD1 (5 bases). The CDR3 contains 14 residues. Germline CDR1 PRHDT, CDR2 FYEKMQ (reference sequence). Deletions cut 0 bases from V and 3 bases from J, with 6 bases between. CDR3 residues: CASSLGTDNQPQHF. CDR3 DNA sequence: TGTGCCAGCAGCTTAGGGACAGACAATCAGCCCCAGCATTTT. The complete variable domain, with remaining parts taken from reference TRBV13 and TRBJ1-5, reads AAGVIQSPRHLIKEKRETATLKCYPIPRHDTVYWYQQGPGQDPQFLISFYEKMQSDKGSIPDRFSAQQFSDYHSELNMSSLELGDSALYFCASSLGTDNQPQHFGDGTRLSIL.

This clone was seen a single time. The chain joins TRBV9 to TRBJ1-4; 9 bases line up with TRBD1. Germline V gene sequence: CDR1 SGDLS, CDR2 YYNGEE. The CDR3 is 16 residues long. After removal of 3 bases from V and 5 bases from J, the junction contained 8 bases not matched to a gene. In nucleotides, the CDR3 is TGTGCCAGCAGCGACCCCCGGGACAGGGTGAATGAAAAACTGTTTTTT. The encoded protein is CASSDPRDRVNEKLFF.

The sample holds a few counts of this clone. The V call is TRBV29-1, the J call TRBJ2-6; D gene unclear. Trimming stripped 1 base from V and 0 bases from J, with 4 bases between. This CDR3 spans 14 amino acids. Germline-derived CDR1 and CDR2 are SQVTM and ANQGSEA. CDR3 region: CSVEAGSGANVLTF. CDR3 coding DNA: TGCAGCGTTGAAGCCGGCTCTGGGGCCAACGTCCTGACTTTC.

The rearrangement uses TRBV30 and TRBJ1-1, with D maybe TRBD1 (6 bases). The length of the CDR3 is 14 residues. The V gene lost 0 bases and the J gene lost 0 bases, with 8 bases spanning the gap. In germline, CDR1 is GTSNPN, CDR2 SVGIG (reference sequence). Written as DNA, the CDR3 is TGTGCCTGGAGTGTAGGGACACTGAACACTGAAGCTTTCTTT. It yields the protein CAWSVGTLNTEAFF. Combining the CDR3 with reference TRBV30 and TRBJ1-1 gives the whole variable domain SQTIHQWPATLVQPVGSPLSLECTVEGTSNPNLYWYRQAAGRGLQLLFYSVGIGQISSEVPQNLSASRPQDRQFILSSKKLLLSDSGFYLCAWSVGTLNTEAFFGQGTRLTVV.

The chain uses TRBV30 and TRBJ2-1; the match to TRBD1 covers 10 bases. The germline V gene encodes CDR1 GTSNPN and CDR2 SVGIG (reference sequence). This CDR3 has 14 residues. The junction had 2 bases not matched to a gene; V was cut back by 1 base and J by 5 bases. DNA for the CDR3: TGTGCCTGGAGTGGGGACAGGGGTAACAATGAGCAGTTCTTC. Translating it yields CAWSGDRGNNEQFF.